This T cell receptor beta chain appears in the sequencing data of a study of cytomegalovirus exposure and HLA in healthy donors. With 60 Vbeta and 13 Jbeta primers, the PCR was carried out. Clones were read by immunoSEQ multiplex PCR, and TCRdb kept only the in-frame ones, dropping some. In the table there are about 130,000 clones, 70% to 80% of which are singletons. As for the donors, each was a healthy bone marrow donor. This CDR3 is 13 amino acids long. Looked up from germline, CDR1 is SGHNT and CDR2 is YENEEA. Deletions cut 3 bases from V and 9 bases from J, with 12 bases between. Sequencing used PBMCs. The TCR was taken from a human donor in good health. V gene TRBV11-3 combines with J gene TRBJ2-1, with D possibly being TRBD2 (5 bases). The CDR3 here is CASSLVRGVEQFF. The CDR3 coding sequence is TGTGCCAGCAGCTTGGTCCGGGGAGTTGAGCAGTTCTTC.